Listed below are T cell receptor beta chains from one sample, sequenced in a study of neurological immune-mediated disorders. TCRdb recomputed calls from the 5' RACE reads with MiXCR, one row per CDR3 protein. The repertoire includes tens of thousands of distinct CDR3 sequences, about 13% of them detected once, and about 10% sits in the top ten. The sample consisted of PBMCs. All receptors derive from a woman in her sixties or seventies with HTLV-1-associated myelopathy (HAM/TSP). CDR3s include the opening cysteine and the closing phenylalanine or tryptophan. Each record gives: V gene, J gene, clone size, D gene, CDR3 length, CDR3 DNA, CDR3 protein. D genes are given only for firm matches. Clone size is given as once, few, many, or a class for an expanded clone.

v_call: TRBV5-1
j_call: TRBJ2-5
clone_size: many
d_call: .
cdr3_length: 17
cdr3_nt: TGCGCCAGCAGCACGGGGGTTACAGGGGATCGTCAAGAGACCCAGTACTTC
cdr3_aa: CASSTGVTGDRQETQYF

v_call: TRBV7-7
j_call: TRBJ2-2
clone_size: many
d_call: TRBD2
cdr3_length: 16
cdr3_nt: TGTGCCAGCAGCCGGGGGGCGGGAGGCCCCCCCGGGGAGCTGTTTTTT
cdr3_aa: CASSRGAGGPPGELFF

v_call: TRBV20-1
j_call: TRBJ2-3
clone_size: few
d_call: .
cdr3_length: 15
cdr3_nt: TGCAGTGCTAGAGTAAGGGGGAGTGGCACAGATACGCAGTATTTT
cdr3_aa: CSARVRGSGTDTQYF

v_call: TRBV3-1
j_call: TRBJ2-1
clone_size: many
d_call: TRBD2
cdr3_length: 15
cdr3_nt: TGTGCCAGCAGCCAAGTGACTAGCGGAAACAATGAGCAGTTCTTC
cdr3_aa: CASSQVTSGNNEQFF

v_call: TRBV7-2
j_call: TRBJ2-1
clone_size: many
d_call: .
cdr3_length: 15
cdr3_nt: TGTGCCAGCAACAGAGTCCCGGGGTTCTACAATGAGCAGTTCTTC
cdr3_aa: CASNRVPGFYNEQFF

v_call: TRBV18
j_call: TRBJ1-1
clone_size: few
d_call: .
cdr3_length: 15
cdr3_nt: TGTGCCAGCTCACGGTCGGCGCAGGAGAACACTGAAGCTTTCTTT
cdr3_aa: CASSRSAQENTEAFF

v_call: TRBV5-1
j_call: TRBJ2-1
clone_size: many
d_call: TRBD2
cdr3_length: 17
cdr3_nt: TGCGCCAGCAGCCTAGGACTAGCATTTATTTCCTACAATGAGCAGTTCTTC
cdr3_aa: CASSLGLAFISYNEQFF

v_call: TRBV3-1
j_call: TRBJ2-1
clone_size: many
d_call: TRBD2
cdr3_length: 15
cdr3_nt: TGTGCCAGCAGCCAAGGGCCGGGAGGGGGCAATGAGCAGTTCTTC
cdr3_aa: CASSQGPGGGNEQFF

v_call: TRBV10-3
j_call: TRBJ2-3
clone_size: many
d_call: .
cdr3_length: 11
cdr3_nt: TGTGCCATCAGTGAGGGTAATACGCAGTATTTT
cdr3_aa: CAISEGNTQYF

v_call: TRBV21-1
j_call: TRBJ2-1
clone_size: many
d_call: .
cdr3_length: 16
cdr3_nt: TGTGCCAGCAGCACGACTCACTACCCCAGGGGCAATGAGCAGTTCTTC
cdr3_aa: CASSTTHYPRGNEQFF

v_call: TRBV7-2
j_call: TRBJ1-1
clone_size: many
d_call: .
cdr3_length: 15
cdr3_nt: TGTGCCAGCAGCTTAAATCCCTTCATGAACACTGAAGCTTTCTTT
cdr3_aa: CASSLNPFMNTEAFF

v_call: TRBV12-3/TRBV12-4
j_call: TRBJ2-2
clone_size: many
d_call: .
cdr3_length: 15
cdr3_nt: TGTGCCAGCAGTCCACCGGGACAAAGCACCGGGGAGCTGTTTTTT
cdr3_aa: CASSPPGQSTGELFF

v_call: TRBV5-1
j_call: TRBJ2-1
clone_size: many
d_call: TRBD2
cdr3_length: 16
cdr3_nt: TGCGCCAGCAGCTTTTTAGGACTAGCCGCCTCAGTTGAGCAGTTCTTC
cdr3_aa: CASSFLGLAASVEQFF